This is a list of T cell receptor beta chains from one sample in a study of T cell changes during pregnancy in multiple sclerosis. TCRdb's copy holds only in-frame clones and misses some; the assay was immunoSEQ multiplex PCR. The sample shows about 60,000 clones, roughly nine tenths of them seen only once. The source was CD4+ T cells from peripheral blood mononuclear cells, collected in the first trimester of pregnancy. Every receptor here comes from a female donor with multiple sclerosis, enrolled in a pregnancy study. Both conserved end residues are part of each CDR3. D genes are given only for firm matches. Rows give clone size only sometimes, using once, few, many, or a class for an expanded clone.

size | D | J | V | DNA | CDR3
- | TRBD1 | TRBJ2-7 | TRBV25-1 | TGTGCCAGCAGTGGCCGGGACAGGGGCTACGAGCAGTACTTC | CASSGRDRGYEQYF
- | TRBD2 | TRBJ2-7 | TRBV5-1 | TGCGCCAGCCTAGGGACTAGCGGGGATCTCTCCTACGAGCAGTACTTC | CASLGTSGDLSYEQYF
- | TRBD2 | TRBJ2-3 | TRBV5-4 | TGTGCCAGCAGCTTGCTAGCGGGGGGGGTAGATACGCAGTATTTT | CASSLLAGGVDTQYF
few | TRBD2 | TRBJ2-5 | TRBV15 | TGTGCCGCGCGATCTAGCGGGGCTGGAGAGACCCAGTACTTC | CAARSSGAGETQYF
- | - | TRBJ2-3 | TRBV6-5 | TGTGCCAGCAGTACGACAAACACAGATACGCAGTATTTT | CASSTTNTDTQYF
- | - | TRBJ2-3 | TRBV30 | TGTGCCTGGAGTGTAGGACTTCTCTCTAGCACAGATACGCAGTATTTT | CAWSVGLLSSTDTQYF
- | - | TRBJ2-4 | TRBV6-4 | TGTGCCAGCAGTGATTTGGGTCCAGGACAGCTTCTAGCCAAAAACATTCAGTACTTC | CASSDLGPGQLLAKNIQYF
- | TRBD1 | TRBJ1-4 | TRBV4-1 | TGCGCCAGCAGCCGACAGGGAAAAGAAAAACTGTTTTTT | CASSRQGKEKLFF
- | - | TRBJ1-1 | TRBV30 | TGTGCCTGGAGGAGGGTTGAAGCTTTCTTT | CAWRRVEAFF
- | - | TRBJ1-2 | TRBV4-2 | TGTGCCAGCAGCCACGGGGGTTCGGATGGCTACACCTTC | CASSHGGSDGYTF
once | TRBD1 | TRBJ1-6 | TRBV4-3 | TGCGCCAGCAGCCAGGGACAGGGGAACTCACCCCTCCACTTT | CASSQGQGNSPLHF
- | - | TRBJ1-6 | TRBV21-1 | TGTGCCAGCAGAAGGGGGAACTATAATTCACCCCTCCACTTT | CASRRGNYNSPLHF
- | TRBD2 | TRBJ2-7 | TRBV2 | TGTGCCAGCAGTGAAGCGGGACTAGCGGGGTCTGTTGAGCAGTACTTC | CASSEAGLAGSVEQYF
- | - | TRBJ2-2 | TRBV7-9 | TGTGCCAGCAGCTTCTCGGCAGGGCCCACCGGGGAGCTGTTTTTT | CASSFSAGPTGELFF
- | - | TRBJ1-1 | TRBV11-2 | TGTGCCAGCAGCCTCGGGGTAGCGAACACTGAAGCTTTCTTT | CASSLGVANTEAFF
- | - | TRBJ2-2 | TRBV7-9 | TGTGCCAGCAGCTTAGGCAGGGGAACCGACGGGGAGCTGTTTTTT | CASSLGRGTDGELFF
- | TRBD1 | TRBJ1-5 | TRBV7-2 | TGTGCCAGCAGTCCAACAGGGGGCCTTTATCAGCCCCAGCATTTT | CASSPTGGLYQPQHF
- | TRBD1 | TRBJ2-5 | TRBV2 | TGTGCCAGCAGTGGGGACAGGGAAGAGACCCAGTACTTC | CASSGDREETQYF
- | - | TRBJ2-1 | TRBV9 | TGTGCCAGCAGCCCCCAGGGGCGGACGTACAATGAGCAGTTCTTC | CASSPQGRTYNEQFF
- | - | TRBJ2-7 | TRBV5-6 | TGTGCCAGCAGCTTCCCTTCTCAGGACACCTACGAGCAGTACTTC | CASSFPSQDTYEQYF
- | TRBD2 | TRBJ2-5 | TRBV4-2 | TGTGCCAGCAGCCAAGAGGGGCGGGGGGGGCACCAAGAGACCCAGTACTTC | CASSQEGRGGHQETQYF
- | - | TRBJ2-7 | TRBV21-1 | TGTGCCAGCAGTCAAAGGAGGCGTGGCGGGGGGTTTCCATACGAGCAGTACTTC | CASSQRRRGGGFPYEQYF
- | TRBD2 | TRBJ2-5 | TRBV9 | TGTGCCAGCAGCGCGGCTCTAGCGGGGGGGACTCAGCAGACCCAGTACTTC | CASSAALAGGTQQTQYF
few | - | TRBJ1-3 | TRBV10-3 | TGTGCCATCAGTCCACAGGTCGGCTCTGGAAACACCATATATTTT | CAISPQVGSGNTIYF
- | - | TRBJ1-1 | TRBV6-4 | TGTGCCAGCCGGGGGTTATGGGACACTGAAGCTTTCTTT | CASRGLWDTEAFF
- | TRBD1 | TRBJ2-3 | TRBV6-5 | TGTGCCAGCAGTCCCGACAGGGGGAGGAATACGCAGTATTTT | CASSPDRGRNTQYF
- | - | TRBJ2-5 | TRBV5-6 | TGTGCCAGCAGCCTATCGAGCGTAGGAGAGACCCGGTACTTC | CASSLSSVGETRYF
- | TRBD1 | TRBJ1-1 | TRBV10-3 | TGTGCCATCAGTGAGTCACCCCCCGGGACAGCTATTGAAGCTTTCTTT | CAISESPPGTAIEAFF
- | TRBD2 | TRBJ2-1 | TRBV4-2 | TGTGCCAGCAGCCAAGATAGGCGGGGGGTGGGTGAGCAGTTCTTC | CASSQDRRGVGEQFF
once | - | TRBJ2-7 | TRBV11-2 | TGTGCCAGCAGCTTAGACCCAGCGCGCTCCTACGAGCAGTACTTC | CASSLDPARSYEQYF
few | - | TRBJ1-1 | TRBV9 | TGTGCCAGCAGCGTAGGACTGTTGAACACTGAAGCTTTCTTT | CASSVGLLNTEAFF
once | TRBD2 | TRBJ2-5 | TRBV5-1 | TGCGCCAGCAGCTTACTAGCGGGGACGGAGACCCAGTACTTC | CASSLLAGTETQYF
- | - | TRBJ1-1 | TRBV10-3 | TGTGCCATCAGTGGACAGGTGAACACTGAAGCTTTCTTT | CAISGQVNTEAFF
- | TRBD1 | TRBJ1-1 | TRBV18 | TGTGCCAGCTCACCACCTGGGACAGCTAACACTGAAGCTTTCTTT | CASSPPGTANTEAFF
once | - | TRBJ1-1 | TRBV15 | TGTGCCACCAGCAGGGGTCGGGGGGGCACTGAAGCTTTCTTT | CATSRGRGGTEAFF
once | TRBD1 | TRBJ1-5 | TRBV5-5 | TGTGCCAGCAGCGCAAGGGGGCTTAGGGCTAGCAATCAGCCCCAGCATTTT | CASSARGLRASNQPQHF
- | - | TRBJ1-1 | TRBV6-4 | TGTGCCAGCAGTGAGTGGCCGGGGGAGACTGAAGCTTTCTTT | CASSEWPGETEAFF
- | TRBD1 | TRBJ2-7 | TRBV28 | TGTGCCAGCAGTTTCCGGGACAGGGCCTTCTACGAGCAGTACTTC | CASSFRDRAFYEQYF
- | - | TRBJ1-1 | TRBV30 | TGTGCCTGGAGTGGGGGTAAAGATCGGGGGAACACTGAAGCTTTCTTT | CAWSGGKDRGNTEAFF
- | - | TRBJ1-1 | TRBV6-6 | TGTGCCAGCAGTTCTTCCTACCCGGGGGCTTTCTTT | CASSSSYPGAFF